A selection of T cell receptor beta chains follows, all from one sample in a study of shared clonotypes between healthy human individuals. Data came from immunoSEQ multiplex PCR; TCRdb stores just in-frame clones and leaves some out. The data show roughly 380,000 clones, roughly 96% seen once. Source material: memory CD8+ T cells sorted from blood. These receptors all stem from a young man in good health. CDR3s include the opening cysteine and the closing phenylalanine or tryptophan. The D gene is left open where the match is weak. Part of the rows lack a size; the others show once, few, many or a class for expanded clones.

clone_size j_call v_call d_call cdr3_nt cdr3_aa
once TRBJ2-2 TRBV5-5 TRBD2 TGTGCCAGCAGCTGGGGGATAGCGGGAACTGGGGAGCTGTTTTTT CASSWGIAGTGELFF
- TRBJ1-1 TRBV7-2 TRBD1 TGTGCCAGCAGCTTAGCCCCAGGGGGCAACACTGAAGCTTTCTTT CASSLAPGGNTEAFF
- TRBJ2-3 TRBV9 - TGTGCCAGCAGCGTACCAGATACGCAGTATTTT CASSVPDTQYF
- TRBJ2-7 TRBV28 TRBD2 TGTGCCAGCCGTCGGGCTAGCGGCTACTACGAGCAGTACTTC CASRRASGYYEQYF
- TRBJ2-1 TRBV5-6 TRBD2 TGTGCCAGCAGCTTGGCTCTGGGACTAGCGAATGAGCAGTTCTTC CASSLALGLANEQFF
- TRBJ2-1 TRBV27 - TGTACCGCCGGGACCGCCAATGAGCAGTTCTTC CTAGTANEQFF
- TRBJ2-7 TRBV11-2 - TGTGCCAGCAGCAACAGCTACGAGCAGTACTTC CASSNSYEQYF
- TRBJ2-7 TRBV5-1 - TGCGCCAGCAGCTTGGACGGGAAGTTTACCTACGAGCAGTACTTC CASSLDGKFTYEQYF
- TRBJ1-2 TRBV28 TRBD1 TGTGCCAGCAGTTTACGGTCAGGGGGCGACTATGGCTACACCTTC CASSLRSGGDYGYTF
- TRBJ2-7 TRBV10-3 TRBD2 TGTGCCATCAGGCCCGGGGGGGAAGGAACCTACGAGCAGTACTTC CAIRPGGEGTYEQYF
few TRBJ1-1 TRBV30 TRBD1 TGTGCCTGGAGCAGCCTAAGGACAAAGGCGGGACAGGGGGCGGGGGAAGCTTTCTTT CAWSSLRTKAGQGAGEAFF
- TRBJ1-1 TRBV6-1 - TGTGCCAGCAGTGAAGGGGGGAACACTGAAGCTTTCTTT CASSEGGNTEAFF
- TRBJ2-4 TRBV30 TRBD2 TGTGCCTGGGGGAGGGGCAAAAACATTCAGTACTTC CAWGRGKNIQYF
- TRBJ2-1 TRBV5-1 - TGCGCCAGCAGCTTGGCCGAGTTTGGGGCTCGCTCCTACAATGAGCAGTTCTTC CASSLAEFGARSYNEQFF
once TRBJ2-5 TRBV6-1 TRBD2 TGTGCCAGCAGTGAAACTAGCGGGAGGCAGACCCAGTACTTC CASSETSGRQTQYF
- TRBJ2-6 TRBV7-9 TRBD1 TGTGCCAGCAGCTTAGCGCAGGGGGCAGGGGCCAACGTCCTGACTTTC CASSLAQGAGANVLTF
- TRBJ1-2 TRBV28 TRBD1 TGTGCCAGCAGTTTCCCTCGTTTGGGACAGGGGGGGTACACCTTC CASSFPRLGQGGYTF
- TRBJ1-1 TRBV15 - TGTGCCACCAGCAGCCCAAGGGCACCCCTGAACACTGAAGCTTTCTTT CATSSPRAPLNTEAFF
- TRBJ1-4 TRBV10-3 - TGTGCCGCCTCAACTAATGAAAAACTGTTTTTT CAASTNEKLFF
- TRBJ2-5 TRBV4-2 - TGTGCCAGCAGCCAAATCGGACTTTTTCCGCAAGAGACCCAGTACTTC CASSQIGLFPQETQYF
- TRBJ2-7 TRBV30 - TGTGCCTGGAGTGTACCCTGGACGTTCAGTCACGAGCAGTACTTC CAWSVPWTFSHEQYF
- TRBJ1-2 TRBV30 - TGTGCCTGGAGTGTCTACGCAATCTATGGCTACACCTTC CAWSVYAIYGYTF
- TRBJ2-1 TRBV28 - TGTGCCAGCAGTCTCGGACAGTACAATGAGCAGTTCTTC CASSLGQYNEQFF
- TRBJ1-5 TRBV28 - TGTGCCAGCAGTACAGACACCTATCAGCCCCAGCATTTT CASSTDTYQPQHF
- TRBJ2-5 TRBV14 - TGTGCCAGCAGCCGAGCAGGGATTCAGACCCAGTACTTC CASSRAGIQTQYF
- TRBJ2-2 TRBV11-2 - TGTGCCAGCAGCTTAGCGGGGCAAAACACCGGGGAGCTGTTTTTT CASSLAGQNTGELFF
- TRBJ1-3 TRBV10-3 TRBD1 TGTGCCATCAGTGAGCCTGACAGGGTAGGAAACACCATATATTTT CAISEPDRVGNTIYF
- TRBJ1-2 TRBV21-1 - TGTGCCAGCAGCAAAGAAGAGGGGCCTGACTATGGCTACACCTTC CASSKEEGPDYGYTF
- TRBJ1-2 TRBV5-6 - TGTGCCAGCAGCCTAAAGACAGTTTTCTATGGCTACACCTTC CASSLKTVFYGYTF
- TRBJ1-3 TRBV23-1 TRBD1 TGCGCCAAGGACAGGGGTGGAAACACCATATATTTT CAKDRGGNTIYF
- TRBJ2-1 TRBV7-7 - TGTGCTAGCAGCTTACTCGGGAGACTGGTCAGGAATGAGCAGTTCTTC CASSLLGRLVRNEQFF
- TRBJ2-3 TRBV6-1 - TGTGCCAGCAGTGAAGGCGGCAGCACGGATACGCAGTATTTT CASSEGGSTDTQYF
once TRBJ2-1 TRBV6-5 TRBD1 TGTGCCAGCAGCAGGGACAGGGGTGTATTCAATGAGCAGTTCTTC CASSRDRGVFNEQFF
- TRBJ2-7 TRBV5-1 - TGCGCCAGCAGCTTGGTTGGGGCGTCCTACGAGCAGTACTTC CASSLVGASYEQYF
- TRBJ2-2 TRBV27 - TGTGCCAGCAGTTTAGAGGGACCCCCATACACCGGGGAGCTGTTTTTT CASSLEGPPYTGELFF
- TRBJ2-7 TRBV2 - TGTGCCAGCAGTCAGAGCTCCTACGAGCAGTACTTC CASSQSSYEQYF
- TRBJ2-5 TRBV4-2 TRBD2 TGTGCCAGCAGCCAAGAATTAAGGGACGGGAGGTGGCAAGAGACCCAGTACTTC CASSQELRDGRWQETQYF
- TRBJ1-3 TRBV5-1 - TGCGCCAGCAGCTTGGGGACAGCATCTGGAAACACCATATATTTT CASSLGTASGNTIYF
once TRBJ2-7 TRBV4-1 - TGCGCCAGCAGCCAAAGAGGCCCGGAGCAAGGTAACGAGCAGTACTTC CASSQRGPEQGNEQYF
once TRBJ2-1 TRBV7-9 TRBD2 TGTGCCAGCAGCCCCGTTAGCGGGAGCTCCTACAATGAGCAGTTCTTC CASSPVSGSSYNEQFF
once TRBJ1-5 TRBV10-3 - TGTGCCATCAGTGACGACGGGAATCAGCCCCAGCATTTT CAISDDGNQPQHF
- TRBJ2-2 TRBV25-1 TRBD2 TGTGCCAGCAGTGAATACTGGACTAGCGGAACCGGGGAGCTGTTTTTT CASSEYWTSGTGELFF
- TRBJ2-1 TRBV5-6 - TGTGCCAGCAGCCCTCCCGGCACTCCCACCTACAATGAGCAGTTCTTC CASSPPGTPTYNEQFF
- TRBJ1-2 TRBV5-1 TRBD1 TGCGCCAGCAGCTTAAGACAGGGGGGCCTCTATGGCTACACCTTC CASSLRQGGLYGYTF
- TRBJ2-3 TRBV27 - TGTGCCAGCCGTAGGACGGCTAGCGGCACAGATACGCAGTATTTT CASRRTASGTDTQYF
- TRBJ2-7 TRBV27 TRBD1 TGTGCCAGCAGTTTCCCTAGGACAGGGGGCACCTACGAGCAGTACTTC CASSFPRTGGTYEQYF
- TRBJ2-5 TRBV18 TRBD2 TGTGCCAGCTCACGCGGGGGTGAGACCCAGTACTTC CASSRGGETQYF
- TRBJ2-1 TRBV2 - TGTGCCAGCAGGGTGACTACAACCCCTTACAATGAGCAGTTCTTC CASRVTTTPYNEQFF
- TRBJ2-7 TRBV5-6 - TGTGCCAGCAGCCCTCGGTCGAGCTCCTACGAGCAGTACTTC CASSPRSSSYEQYF
- TRBJ2-3 TRBV5-4 TRBD1 TGTGCCAGCAGCAAACCGACAGGGGCAGATACGCAGTATTTT CASSKPTGADTQYF
- TRBJ1-3 TRBV11-2 - TGTGCCAGCAGACGGGACCTTAGAAACACCATATATTTT CASRRDLRNTIYF